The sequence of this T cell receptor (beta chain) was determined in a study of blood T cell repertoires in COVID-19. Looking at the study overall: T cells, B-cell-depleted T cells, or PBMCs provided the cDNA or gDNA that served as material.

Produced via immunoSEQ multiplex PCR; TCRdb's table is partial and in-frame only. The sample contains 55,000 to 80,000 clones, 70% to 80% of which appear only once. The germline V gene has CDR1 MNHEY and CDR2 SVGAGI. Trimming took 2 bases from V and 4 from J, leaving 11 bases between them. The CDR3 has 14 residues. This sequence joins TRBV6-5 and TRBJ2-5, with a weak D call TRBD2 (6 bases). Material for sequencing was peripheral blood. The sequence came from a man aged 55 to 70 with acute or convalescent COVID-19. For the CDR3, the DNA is TGTGCCAGCAGTTACACTCCGGAGGGAGAGACCCAGTACTTC. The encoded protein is CASSYTPEGETQYF.